Below are 2 T cell receptor beta chains sequenced from a single sample in a study of CD4 T cells in relation to SARS-CoV-2 and coronaviruses. Repertoires were generated with immunoSEQ multiplex PCR, while TCRdb's copy carries only in-frame clones and drops some. The sample records about 23,000 clones, about 73% being singletons. Their cognate antigens are unknown. Unexposed donor CD4+ T cells date from about 2010-2018, before the COVID-19 pandemic. Isolation of CD4+ T cells took place after around 11 days in culture. Sequences were obtained from CD4+ T cells from PBMCs, cultured in vitro. The receptors originated from a human donor in good health.

J is TRBJ2-7 and V is TRBV19; no firm D call. CDR1 is LNHDA, CDR2 SQIVND, per germline (reference sequence). The V gene lost 5 bases and the J gene lost 3 bases, with 14 bases spanning the gap. The CDR3 runs 14 residues. The CDR3 DNA follows: TGTGCCAGTAGTTATAGACACCACAACTACGAGCAGTACTTC. This gives the protein CASSYRHHNYEQYF. Filled out from reference TRBV19 and TRBJ2-7, the complete variable domain reads DGGITQSPKYLFRKEGQNVTLSCEQNLNHDAMYWYRQDPGQGLRLIYYSQIVNDFQKGDIAEGYSVSREKKESFPLTVTSAQKNPTAFYLCASSYRHHNYEQYFGPGTRLTVT.

This chain connects TRBV27 to TRBJ1-2; D is undetermined. This CDR3 contains 13 residues. Trimming shortened V by 1 base and J by 11 bases, and 14 bases separated the two germline ends. The germline V gene encodes CDR1 MNHEY and CDR2 SMNVEV (reference sequence). CDR3 bases: TGTGCCAGCAGTTTATTAAACGGTTTGGGTTACACCTTC. Translated: CASSLLNGLGYTF.